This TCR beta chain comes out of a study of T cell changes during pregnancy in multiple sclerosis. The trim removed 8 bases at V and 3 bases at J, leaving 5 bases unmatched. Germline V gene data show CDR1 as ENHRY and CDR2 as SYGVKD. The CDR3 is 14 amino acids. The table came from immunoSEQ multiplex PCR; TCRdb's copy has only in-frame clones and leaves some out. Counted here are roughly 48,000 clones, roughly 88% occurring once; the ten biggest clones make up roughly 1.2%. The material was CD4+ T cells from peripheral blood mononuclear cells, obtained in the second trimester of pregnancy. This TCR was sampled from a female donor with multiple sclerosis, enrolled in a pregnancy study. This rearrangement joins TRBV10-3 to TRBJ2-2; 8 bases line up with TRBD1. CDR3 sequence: CAIGGRGHTGELFF. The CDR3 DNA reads TGTGCCATCGGAGGCAGGGGGCACACCGGGGAGCTGTTTTTT.